This T cell receptor beta chain stems from a study of blood T cell repertoires in COVID-19. The CDR3 runs 13 residues. V was trimmed by 6 bases and J by 2 bases, leaving 11 bases between them. Germline loops: CDR1 MNHEY, CDR2 SMNVEV (reference sequence). Per the original methods: Amplification of reference gene primers provided the estimated nucleated cell counts. TCRdb keeps only in-frame clones here, not all; method: immunoSEQ multiplex PCR. The V and J calls and clone size come from that table; D and trimming were worked out from the DNA. The sample lists tens of thousands of clones, 80% to 90% occurring once.

The sample consisted of peripheral blood. This TCR was recovered from a man in his sixties with acute or convalescent COVID-19. The chain links TRBV27 to TRBJ2-7; a possible D gene is TRBD1 (6 bases). CDR3 amino acids: CASRAQGTYEQYF. CDR3 DNA sequence: TGTGCCAGCAGAGCACAGGGAACCTACGAGCAGTACTTC.